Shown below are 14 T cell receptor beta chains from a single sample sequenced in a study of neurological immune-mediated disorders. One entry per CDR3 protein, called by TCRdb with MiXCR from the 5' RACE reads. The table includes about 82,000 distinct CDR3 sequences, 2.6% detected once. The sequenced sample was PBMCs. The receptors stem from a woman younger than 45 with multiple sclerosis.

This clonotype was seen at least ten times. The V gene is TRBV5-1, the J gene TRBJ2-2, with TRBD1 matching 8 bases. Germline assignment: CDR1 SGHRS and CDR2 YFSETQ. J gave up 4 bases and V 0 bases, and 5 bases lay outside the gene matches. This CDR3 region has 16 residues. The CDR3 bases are TGCGCCAGCAGCTTGGGACAGGGGATGGGCACCGGGGAGCTGTTTTTT. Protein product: CASSLGQGMGTGELFF. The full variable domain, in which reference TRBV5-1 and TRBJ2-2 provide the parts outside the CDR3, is KAGVTQTPRYLIKTRGQQVTLSCSPISGHRSVSWYQQTPGQGLQFLFEYFSETQRNKGNFPGRFSGRQFSNSRSEMNVSTLELGDSALYLCASSLGQGMGTGELFFGEGSRLTVL.

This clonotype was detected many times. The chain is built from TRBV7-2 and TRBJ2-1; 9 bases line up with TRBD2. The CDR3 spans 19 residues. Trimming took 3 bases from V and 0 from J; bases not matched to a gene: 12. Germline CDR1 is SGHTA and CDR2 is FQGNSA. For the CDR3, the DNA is TGTGCCAGCAGCTTTGGGACTAGCCCTTTCGGGGACTCCTACAATGAGCAGTTCTTC. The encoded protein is CASSFGTSPFGDSYNEQFF.

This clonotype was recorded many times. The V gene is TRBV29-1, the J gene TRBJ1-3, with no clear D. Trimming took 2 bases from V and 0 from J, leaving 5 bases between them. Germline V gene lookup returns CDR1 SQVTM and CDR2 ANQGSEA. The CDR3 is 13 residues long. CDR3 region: CSVESGSGNTIYF. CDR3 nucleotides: TGCAGCGTTGAATCAGGCTCTGGAAACACCATATATTTT. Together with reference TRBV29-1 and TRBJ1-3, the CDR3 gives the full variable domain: SAVISQKPSRDICQRGTSLTIQCQVDSQVTMMFWYRQQPGQSLTLIATANQGSEATYESGFVIDKFPISRPNLTFSTLTVSNMSPEDSSIYLCSVESGSGNTIYFGEGSWLTVV.

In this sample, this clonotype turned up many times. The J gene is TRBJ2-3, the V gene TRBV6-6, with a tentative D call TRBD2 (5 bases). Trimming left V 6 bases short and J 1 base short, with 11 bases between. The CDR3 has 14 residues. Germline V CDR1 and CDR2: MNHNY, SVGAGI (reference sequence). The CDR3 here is CASRQSGGTDTQYF. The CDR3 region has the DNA TGTGCCAGCAGACAGAGCGGCGGCACAGATACGCAGTATTTT.

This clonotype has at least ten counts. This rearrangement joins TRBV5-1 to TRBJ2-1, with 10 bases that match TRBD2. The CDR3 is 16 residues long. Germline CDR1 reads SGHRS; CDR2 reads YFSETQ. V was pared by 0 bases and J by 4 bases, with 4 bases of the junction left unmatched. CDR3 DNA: TGCGCCAGCAGCTTGGGACTAGCGGGCCTTTACAATGAGCAGTTCTTC. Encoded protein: CASSLGLAGLYNEQFF. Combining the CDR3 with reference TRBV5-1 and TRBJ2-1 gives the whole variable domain KAGVTQTPRYLIKTRGQQVTLSCSPISGHRSVSWYQQTPGQGLQFLFEYFSETQRNKGNFPGRFSGRQFSNSRSEMNVSTLELGDSALYLCASSLGLAGLYNEQFFGPGTRLTVL.

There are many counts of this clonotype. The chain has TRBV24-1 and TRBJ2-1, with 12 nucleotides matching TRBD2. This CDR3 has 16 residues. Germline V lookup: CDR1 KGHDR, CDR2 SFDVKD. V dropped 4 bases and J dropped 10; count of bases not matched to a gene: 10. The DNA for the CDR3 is TGTGCCACCAGTGACCTTAAACTAGCGGGAGGTAAGGAGCAGTTCTTC. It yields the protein CATSDLKLAGGKEQFF.

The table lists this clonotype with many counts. CDR3 coding DNA: TGCAGTGCTAGAGCCCCCACCGGGGGGGATTTGGAGACCCAGTACTTC. Translation gives CSARAPTGGDLETQYF. This chain uses TRBV20-1 with TRBJ2-5; 8 bases align to TRBD2. The CDR3 has 16 amino acids. The V segment lost 1 base and the J segment 5 bases; nucleotides outside the gene matches: 12. CDR1 and CDR2 (germline): DFQATT, SNEGSKA (reference sequence).

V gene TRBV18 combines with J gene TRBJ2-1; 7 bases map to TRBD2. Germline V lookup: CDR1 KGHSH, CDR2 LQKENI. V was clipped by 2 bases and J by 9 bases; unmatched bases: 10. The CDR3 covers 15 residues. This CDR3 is CASSPSTAGYAEQFF. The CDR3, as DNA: TGTGCCAGCTCACCATCGACAGCGGGATATGCTGAGCAGTTCTTC.

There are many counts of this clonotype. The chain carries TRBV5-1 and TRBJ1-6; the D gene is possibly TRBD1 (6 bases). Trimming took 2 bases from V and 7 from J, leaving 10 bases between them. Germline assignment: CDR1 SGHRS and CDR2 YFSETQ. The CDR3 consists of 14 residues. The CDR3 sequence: CASSLPDRNSPLHF. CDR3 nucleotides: TGCGCCAGCAGCTTACCCGACAGGAATTCACCCCTCCACTTT.

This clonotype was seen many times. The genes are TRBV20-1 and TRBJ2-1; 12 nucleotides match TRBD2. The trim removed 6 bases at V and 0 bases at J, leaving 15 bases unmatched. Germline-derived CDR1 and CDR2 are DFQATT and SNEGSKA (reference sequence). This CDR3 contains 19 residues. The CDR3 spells CSAQALAGGRMGSYNEQFF. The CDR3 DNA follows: TGCAGTGCCCAGGCTCTAGCGGGAGGGCGGATGGGCTCCTACAATGAGCAGTTCTTC.

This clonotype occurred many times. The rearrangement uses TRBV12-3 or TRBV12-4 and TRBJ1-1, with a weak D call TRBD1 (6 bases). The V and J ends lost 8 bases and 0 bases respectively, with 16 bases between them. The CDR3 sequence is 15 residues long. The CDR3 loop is CASGRYGGVNTEAFF. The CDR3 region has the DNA TGTGCCAGCGGCAGGTACGGGGGCGTGAACACTGAAGCTTTCTTT.

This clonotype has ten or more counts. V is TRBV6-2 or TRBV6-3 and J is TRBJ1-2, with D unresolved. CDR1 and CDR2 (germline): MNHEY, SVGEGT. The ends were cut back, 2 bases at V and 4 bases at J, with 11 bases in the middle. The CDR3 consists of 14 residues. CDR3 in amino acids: CASSYNIPAYGYTF. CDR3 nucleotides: TGTGCCAGCAGTTACAATATCCCTGCCTATGGCTACACCTTC.

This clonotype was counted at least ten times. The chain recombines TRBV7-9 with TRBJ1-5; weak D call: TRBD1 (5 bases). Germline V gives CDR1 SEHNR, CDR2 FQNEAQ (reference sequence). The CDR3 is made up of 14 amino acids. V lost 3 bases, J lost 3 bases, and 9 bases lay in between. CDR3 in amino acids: CASSFLDTNQPQHF. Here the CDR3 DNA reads TGTGCCAGCAGCTTCCTGGACACCAATCAGCCCCAGCATTTT.

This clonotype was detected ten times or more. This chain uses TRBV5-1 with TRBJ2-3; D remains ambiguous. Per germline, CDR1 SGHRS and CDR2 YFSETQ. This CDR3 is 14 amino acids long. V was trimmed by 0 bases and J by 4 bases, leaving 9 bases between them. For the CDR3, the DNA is TGCGCCAGCAGCTTGGCCCCCAGCCCAGATACGCAGTATTTT. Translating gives CASSLAPSPDTQYF.